Each of the 2 T cell receptor beta chains below was sequenced from the same sample in a study of blood T cell repertoires in COVID-19 (dated by TCRdb to the early 2020s). Library preparation used the immunoSEQ multiplex PCR assay. Held by TCRdb, this immuneACCESS table contains in-frame sequences only and omits some clones. Under half of the omission traces to an unresolved V gene where checked; the cause of the rest is unknown. Within this sample are about 8,300 clones, with 80% to 90% of them counted one time only. Roughly 9.6% of the sample is taken by the ten largest. Sequencing input: peripheral blood. These receptors came from a human donor in a cohort sampled during active COVID-19.

V and J are TRBV5-1 and TRBJ2-1; the D is unclear. Germline-derived CDR1 and CDR2 are SGHRS and YFSETQ. V was pared by 4 bases and J by 2 bases, with 16 bases between. The CDR3 has 16 residues. CDR3 residues: CASSPEAKGPYNEQFF. CDR3 coding DNA: TGCGCCAGCAGCCCCGAGGCTAAAGGCCCCTACAATGAGCAGTTCTTC.

The V gene is TRBV6-5, the J gene TRBJ1-1, with D unclear. There are 13 residues in the CDR3. Germline CDR1 MNHEY, CDR2 SVGAGI. Trimming pared 6 bases from V and 5 bases from J, leaving 13 bases between. For the CDR3, the DNA is TGTGCCAGCAGCCGGGGTGGAGGGACTGAAGCTTTCTTT. This gives the protein CASSRGGGTEAFF.